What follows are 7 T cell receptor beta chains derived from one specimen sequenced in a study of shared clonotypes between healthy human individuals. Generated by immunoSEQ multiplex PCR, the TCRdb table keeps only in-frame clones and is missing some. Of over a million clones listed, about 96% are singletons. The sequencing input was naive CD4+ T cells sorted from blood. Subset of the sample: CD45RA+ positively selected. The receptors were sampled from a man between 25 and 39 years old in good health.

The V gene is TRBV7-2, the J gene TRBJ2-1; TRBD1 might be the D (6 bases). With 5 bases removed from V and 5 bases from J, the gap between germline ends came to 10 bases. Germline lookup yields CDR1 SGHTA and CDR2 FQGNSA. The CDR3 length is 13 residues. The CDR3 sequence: CASSGGRNNEQFF. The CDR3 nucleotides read TGTGCCAGCAGCGGGGGCCGAAACAATGAGCAGTTCTTC.

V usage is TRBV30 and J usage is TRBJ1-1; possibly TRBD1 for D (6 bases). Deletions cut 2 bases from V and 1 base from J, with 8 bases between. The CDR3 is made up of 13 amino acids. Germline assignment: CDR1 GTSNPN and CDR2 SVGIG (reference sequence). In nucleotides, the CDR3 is TGTGCCTGGAGTCGGGGGGCGAACACTGAAGCTTTCTTT. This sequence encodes CAWSRGANTEAFF.

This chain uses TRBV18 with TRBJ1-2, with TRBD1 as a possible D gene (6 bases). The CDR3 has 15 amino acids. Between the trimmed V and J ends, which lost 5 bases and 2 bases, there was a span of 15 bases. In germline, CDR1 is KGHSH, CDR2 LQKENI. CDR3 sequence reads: CASSSQTGENYGYTF. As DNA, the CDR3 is TGTGCCAGCTCATCTCAGACAGGCGAGAACTATGGCTACACCTTC.

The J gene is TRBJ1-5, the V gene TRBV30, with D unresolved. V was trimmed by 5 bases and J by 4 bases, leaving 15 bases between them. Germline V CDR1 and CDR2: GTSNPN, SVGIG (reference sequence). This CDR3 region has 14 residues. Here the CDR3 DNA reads TGTGCCTGGTCCCAGTTAGGAGGGAATCAGCCCCAGCATTTT. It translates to CAWSQLGGNQPQHF.

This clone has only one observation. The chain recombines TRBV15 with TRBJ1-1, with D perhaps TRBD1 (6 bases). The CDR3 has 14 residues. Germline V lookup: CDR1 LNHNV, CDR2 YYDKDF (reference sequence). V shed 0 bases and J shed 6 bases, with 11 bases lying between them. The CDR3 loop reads CATSRDQGWAEAFF. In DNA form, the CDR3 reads TGTGCCACCAGCAGAGATCAGGGGTGGGCTGAAGCTTTCTTT.

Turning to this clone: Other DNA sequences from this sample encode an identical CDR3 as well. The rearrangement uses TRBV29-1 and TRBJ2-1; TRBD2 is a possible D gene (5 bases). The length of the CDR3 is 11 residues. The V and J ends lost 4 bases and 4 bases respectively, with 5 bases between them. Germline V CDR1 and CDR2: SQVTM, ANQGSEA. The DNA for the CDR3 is TGCAGCGTTGGGACTTACAATGAGCAGTTCTTC. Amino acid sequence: CSVGTYNEQFF.

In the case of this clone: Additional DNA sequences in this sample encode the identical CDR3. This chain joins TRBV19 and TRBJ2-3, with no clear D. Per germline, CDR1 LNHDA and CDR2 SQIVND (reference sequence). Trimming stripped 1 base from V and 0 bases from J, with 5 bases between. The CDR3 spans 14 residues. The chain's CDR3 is CASSIVGSTDTQYF. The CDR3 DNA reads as TGTGCCAGTAGTATAGTGGGAAGCACAGATACGCAGTATTTT.